The next 2 T cell receptor beta chains were all read from a single sample in a study of metastatic and nonmetastatic thyroid tumors. None of the patients had undergone any treatment ahead of thyroid surgery. TCRdb re-called the PCR reads with MiXCR. Seen here are about 32,000 clones, 20% to 25% observed once, and the top ten hold 9.2%. Sequencing input: blood. The receptor set was obtained from a female donor with papillary thyroid cancer or a benign thyroid nodule (not recorded which). Some clones in this sample may be carry-over from other donors' samples.

This clone has a handful of counts. V gene TRBV28 combines with J gene TRBJ2-1; the match to TRBD2 covers 8 bases. J was trimmed by 7 bases and V by 6 bases; bases with no gene match: 11. Germline-derived CDR1 and CDR2 are MDHEN and SYDVKM. The CDR3 extends over 15 amino acids. The CDR3 loop is CASSGSGSGENEQFF. The CDR3 bases are TGTGCCAGCAGCGGAAGCGGGAGCGGGGAAAATGAGCAGTTCTTC.

This clone was picked up many times. V gene TRBV28 combines with J gene TRBJ2-7; 7 bases map to TRBD1. J lost 5 bases, V lost 2 bases, and 9 bases had no gene match. The CDR3 consists of 15 residues. Germline CDR1 is MDHEN and CDR2 is SYDVKM. CDR3 sequence: CASSLPTGSWNEQYF. In nucleotides, the CDR3 is TGTGCCAGCAGTTTACCGACAGGGTCCTGGAACGAGCAGTACTTC.